The clone carrying this T cell receptor beta chain is a singleton in its sample. Its target is not known. The data stem from a study of cytomegalovirus exposure and HLA in healthy donors. Regarding the study as a whole: A missense variant in DCLRE1C was later tied to TCR beta V- and J-gene trimming. TCR beta chains numbering 164 were designated cytomegalovirus-associated.

Primers: 60 Vbeta forward and 13 Jbeta reverse. Repertoires were generated with immunoSEQ multiplex PCR, while TCRdb's copy carries only in-frame clones and drops some. Of about 110,000 clones listed, approximately 70% are singletons. This CDR3 spans 15 amino acids. Germline CDR1 MNHEY, CDR2 SVGAGI. The ends lost 5 bases at V and 8 bases at J; junction bases unmatched: 5. Healthy donors of bone marrow made up the group. The clonotype was recovered from a man aged 25-45 years in good health and CMV-seropositive. The sample comprised PBMCs. The gene calls are TRBV6-5 and TRBJ2-2; 13 bases line up with TRBD2. The CDR3 protein is CASSPRTSGRGELFF. CDR3 sequence (DNA): TGTGCCAGCAGTCCTAGGACTAGCGGGAGAGGGGAGCTGTTTTTT.